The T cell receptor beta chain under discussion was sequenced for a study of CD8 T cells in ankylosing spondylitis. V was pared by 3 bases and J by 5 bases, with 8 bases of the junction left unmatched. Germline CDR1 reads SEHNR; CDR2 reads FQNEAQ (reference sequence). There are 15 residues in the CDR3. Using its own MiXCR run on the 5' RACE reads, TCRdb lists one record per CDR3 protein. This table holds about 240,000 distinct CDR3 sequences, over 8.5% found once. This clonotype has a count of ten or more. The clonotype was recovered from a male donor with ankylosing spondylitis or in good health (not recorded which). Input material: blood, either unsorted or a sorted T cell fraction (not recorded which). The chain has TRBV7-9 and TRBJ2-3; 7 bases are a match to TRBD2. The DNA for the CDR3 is TGTGCCAGCAGCTTTTCGGCGGGAGTCTTAGATACGCAGTATTTT. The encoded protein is CASSFSAGVLDTQYF.